The 28 T cell receptor beta chains presented below share a single source sample, sequenced in a study of OX40 agonist ivuxolimab in advanced cancers. Some clones are missing from TCRdb's copy, which holds only in-frame ones; the method was immunoSEQ multiplex PCR. In the table there are fewer than 80,000 clones, 80% to 90% of which are singletons. Sample: CD4+ or CD8+ T cells sorted from blood, taken in a trial of the OX40 agonist ivuxolimab. The source of these receptors is an adult with an advanced solid tumor such as melanoma, head and neck, liver or kidney cancer.

Here the CDR3 reads CASSLVLAGEQETQYF. The CDR3 DNA is TGTGCCAGCAGCTTAGTGCTAGCGGGGGAGCAGGAGACCCAGTACTTC. V gene TRBV13 combines with J gene TRBJ2-5, with 10 nucleotides matching TRBD2. V dropped 1 base and J dropped 5; count of bases not matched to a gene: 7. The CDR3 spans 16 residues. Germline values: CDR1 PRHDT, CDR2 FYEKMQ (reference sequence).

This chain connects TRBV10-2 to TRBJ2-7, with 10 bases that match TRBD2. The germline V gene encodes CDR1 WSHSY and CDR2 SAAADI. Trimming took 3 bases from V and 4 from J; bases not matched to a gene: 6. This CDR3 is built from 15 residues. CDR3 sequence (DNA): TGCGCCAGCAGTGAATCAGTAGCGGGAGGATACGAGCAGTACTTC. Its translation: CASSESVAGGYEQYF.

The chain has TRBV14 and TRBJ1-1, with unresolved D. Trimming shortened V by 6 bases and J by 0 bases, and 8 bases separated the two germline ends. Germline V gene data show CDR1 as SGHDN and CDR2 as FVKESK. The CDR3 sequence is 13 residues long. The DNA of the CDR3 is TGTGCCAGCAGTTTGACGGTGAACACTGAAGCTTTCTTT. It codes for CASSLTVNTEAFF.

The gene calls are TRBV6-1 and TRBJ1-1; D gene uncertain. CDR3 length: 15 amino acids. V shed 3 bases and J shed 0 bases, with 11 bases lying between them. CDR1 is MNHNS, CDR2 SASEGT, per germline. CDR3 residues: CASSERTGMNTEAFF. In DNA, the CDR3 is TGTGCCAGCAGTGAGCGGACCGGCATGAACACTGAAGCTTTCTTT.

The rearrangement joins TRBV18 to TRBJ1-1; weak D call: TRBD1 (6 bases). The length of the CDR3 is 14 residues. Germline V gene lookup returns CDR1 KGHSH and CDR2 LQKENI. V lost 4 bases and J lost 1, with 10 bases in between. The CDR3 reads CASSQQGSNTEAFF. The CDR3 nucleotides are TGTGCCAGCTCACAGCAGGGGTCGAACACTGAAGCTTTCTTT.

This clone has more than one count but fewer than ten. The gene calls are TRBV27 and TRBJ1-1; tentatively, D is TRBD1 (5 bases). Trimming took 4 bases from V and 3 from J, leaving 9 bases between them. The CDR3 is 13 residues long. Germline CDR1 is MNHEY and CDR2 is SMNVEV (reference sequence). CDR3: CASSYSGYTEAFF. The CDR3 DNA reads as TGTGCCAGCAGTTATTCAGGGTACACTGAAGCTTTCTTT.

This rearrangement joins TRBV5-1 to TRBJ2-7; 8 bases match TRBD2. The ends lost 7 bases at V and 0 bases at J; junction bases unmatched: 9. This CDR3 spans 15 amino acids. Per the germline V gene, CDR1 is SGHRS and CDR2 is YFSETQ. The CDR3 reads CASRESGGSSYEQYF. The DNA of the CDR3 is TGCGCCAGCCGGGAGAGCGGGGGAAGCTCCTACGAGCAGTACTTC.

The chain uses TRBV4-3 and TRBJ2-3; perhaps TRBD2 as D (7 bases). The CDR3 extends over 18 amino acids. V lost 0 bases, J lost 2 bases, and 18 bases lay in between. Germline CDR1 reads LGHNA; CDR2 reads YSLEER. CDR3 in DNA: TGCGCCAGCAGCCAAGATTTGGGGGGGGCACCTGTCACAGATACGCAGTATTTT. Translated, it gives CASSQDLGGAPVTDTQYF.

Comment on this clone: One junction end does not reproduce the germline sequence, and a read error may be involved. V gene TRBV12-5 combines with J gene TRBJ2-7, with 7 bases matching TRBD1. The CDR3 extends over 13 amino acids. Germline V gene sequence: CDR1 LGHNT, CDR2 FRNRAP. The CDR3 is CASGFDSPGQKDF. DNA for the CDR3: TGTGCTAGTGGGTTCGATTCTCCGGGACAGAAGGACTTC.

CDR3: CASVQRGEAFF. The CDR3 DNA sequence: TGTGCCAGCGTACAGCGGGGTGAAGCTTTCTTT. V is TRBV27 and J is TRBJ1-1; no clear D gene. Trimming cost V 8 bases and J 7 bases, with 11 bases left between them. Germline V gene data show CDR1 as MNHEY and CDR2 as SMNVEV (reference sequence). The CDR3 covers 11 residues.

This clone showed up just once. The J gene is TRBJ2-2, the V gene TRBV27, with 7 bases identical to TRBD1. Per the germline V gene, CDR1 is MNHEY and CDR2 is SMNVEV (reference sequence). The J segment lost 7 bases and the V segment lost 7 bases, leaving 9 bases of the junction unmatched. This CDR3 comprises 14 residues. CDR3 region: CASTLTGIGGELFF. The CDR3 region has the DNA TGTGCCAGCACCCTGACAGGGATCGGCGGGGAGCTGTTTTTT.

The chain joins TRBV10-1 to TRBJ1-1; TRBD1 might be the D (5 bases). Trimming removed 0 bases at V and 5 bases at J, with 10 bases between. CDR1 and CDR2 from the germline V gene are WNHNN and SYGVQD (reference sequence). This CDR3 contains 14 residues. CDR3 coding DNA: TGCGCCAGCAGTGAGTCCGGAGGGGATACTGAAGCTTTCTTT. This gives the protein CASSESGGDTEAFF.

V is TRBV30 and J is TRBJ1-5; D is undetermined. The V gene's germline CDR1 is GTSNPN and CDR2 SVGIG (reference sequence). This CDR3 contains 16 residues. The germline V and J ends were trimmed by 0 bases and 2 bases, with 14 bases remaining between them. Here the CDR3 DNA reads TGTGCCTGGAGTGTTTATAACAGTAGGGGCAATCAGCCCCAGCATTTT. Translation gives CAWSVYNSRGNQPQHF.

The chain employs TRBV10-1 and TRBJ2-2; 12 positions agree with TRBD2. From germline, CDR1 is WNHNN and CDR2 SYGVQD (reference sequence). The V segment lost 0 bases and the J segment 0 bases; nucleotides outside the gene matches: 5. The CDR3 length is 19 residues. The DNA for the CDR3 is TGCGCCAGCAGTGAGTCCCGACTAGCGGGAGTGTCGAACACCGGGGAGCTGTTTTTT. Translation gives CASSESRLAGVSNTGELFF.

The chain is built from TRBV19 and TRBJ1-1; D gene unclear. V was cut by 6 bases and J by 1 base, with 9 bases left in between. The CDR3 is 13 residues long. CDR1 is LNHDA and CDR2 is SQIVND in the germline V gene (reference sequence). CDR3 sequence (DNA): TGTGCCAGTAGGGTCCGGACGAACACTGAAGCTTTCTTT. It yields the protein CASRVRTNTEAFF.

This sequence joins TRBV19 and TRBJ1-6, with TRBD1 matching 7 bases. The CDR3 is 13 amino acids. CDR1 is LNHDA and CDR2 is SQIVND in the germline V gene (reference sequence). V gave up 6 bases and J gave up 6 bases; unmatched junction bases: 2. This CDR3 reads CASSGTVNSPLHF. The DNA of the CDR3 is TGTGCCAGTAGCGGGACAGTTAATTCACCCCTCCACTTT.

With respect to this clone: This sample also contains other DNA sequences that code for the same CDR3. V gene TRBV4-3 combines with J gene TRBJ2-7, with TRBD2 as a possible D gene (6 bases). Trimming pared 1 base from V and 3 bases from J, leaving 19 bases between. Looked up from germline, CDR1 is LGHNA and CDR2 is YSLEER. The CDR3 spans 17 residues. This CDR3 is CASSQATPGAQIYEQYF. The CDR3 region has the DNA TGCGCCAGCAGCCAAGCCACCCCGGGAGCCCAGATCTACGAGCAGTACTTC.

This clone was counted only a few times. The chain employs TRBV9 and TRBJ1-3; D not certain. CDR1 is SGDLS and CDR2 is YYNGEE in the germline V gene. Trimming cost V 3 bases and J 0 bases, with 13 bases left between them. CDR3 length: 16 residues. CDR3 sequence reads: CASSGRVTTSGNTIYF. CDR3 nucleotide sequence: TGTGCCAGCAGCGGAAGGGTCACCACCTCTGGAAACACCATATATTTT. The full variable domain, in which reference TRBV9 and TRBJ1-3 provide the parts outside the CDR3, is DSGVTQTPKHLITATGQRVTLRCSPRSGDLSVYWYQQSLDQGLQFLIQYYNGEERAKGNILERFSAQQFPDLHSELNLSSLELGDSALYFCASSGRVTTSGNTIYFGEGSWLTVV.

The J gene is TRBJ2-3, the V gene TRBV7-9; TRBD1 might be the D (6 bases). CDR3 length: 14 amino acids. Germline V gene lookup returns CDR1 SEHNR and CDR2 FQNEAQ (reference sequence). The V end was cut by 5 bases, the J end by 0 bases, with 9 bases between. The CDR3 coding sequence is TGTGCCAGCAGCCGGACAGAGAGCACAGATACGCAGTATTTT. It specifies CASSRTESTDTQYF.

The chain is built from TRBV7-9 and TRBJ2-1; D remains ambiguous. Germline lookup yields CDR1 SEHNR and CDR2 FQNEAQ (reference sequence). The ends were cut back, 2 bases at V and 6 bases at J, with 5 bases in the middle. The CDR3 is made up of 12 amino acids. CDR3 DNA sequence: TGTGCCAGCAGCTTAATTCCCAATGAGCAGTTCTTC. Translation gives CASSLIPNEQFF.

This clone has just one count. The chain has TRBV9 and TRBJ1-1; D is perhaps TRBD1 (5 bases). The CDR3 extends over 14 amino acids. CDR1 and CDR2 from the germline V gene are SGDLS and YYNGEE. Trimming took off 7 bases at V and 4 bases at J, with 17 bases between the two ends. This chain's CDR3 is CASAPGGVGTEAFF. The CDR3 DNA reads as TGTGCCAGCGCCCCGGGGGGGGTGGGCACTGAAGCTTTCTTT.

The chain is built from TRBV5-1 and TRBJ2-4; weak D call: TRBD2 (5 bases). Per germline, CDR1 SGHRS and CDR2 YFSETQ. This CDR3 is 14 amino acids long. V shed 0 bases and J shed 5 bases, with 9 bases lying between them. CDR3 region: CASSLAGVENIQYF. The CDR3 nucleotides are TGCGCCAGCAGCTTGGCCGGGGTCGAAAACATTCAGTACTTC.

This rearrangement joins TRBV11-2 to TRBJ1-5; unclear D gene. Germline values: CDR1 SGHAT, CDR2 FQNNGV. This CDR3 is 13 amino acids long. Trimming pared 0 bases from V and 5 bases from J, leaving 5 bases between. Written as DNA, the CDR3 is TGTGCCAGCAGCTTAGAACCGTATCAGCCCCAGCATTTT. As protein: CASSLEPYQPQHF.

The rearrangement links TRBV7-9 to TRBJ1-2; 7 nucleotides align to TRBD1. V dropped 4 bases and J dropped 7; count of bases not matched to a gene: 12. There are 15 residues in the CDR3. The germline V gene encodes CDR1 SEHNR and CDR2 FQNEAQ (reference sequence). The CDR3 sequence is CASSSSTGSISGYTF. In nucleotides, the CDR3 is TGTGCCAGCAGCTCCTCGACAGGGAGTATATCTGGCTACACCTTC.

The rearrangement uses TRBV9 and TRBJ2-2; TRBD1 matches 9 bases. The V gene's germline CDR1 is SGDLS and CDR2 YYNGEE. With V trimmed by 3 bases and J by 5 bases, 11 bases remained unmatched. This CDR3 has 17 amino acids. The CDR3 DNA is TGTGCCAGCAGCGGCGGGGTTATGGACAGGGGAACCGGGGAGCTGTTTTTT. Its translation: CASSGGVMDRGTGELFF.

The J gene is TRBJ2-2, the V gene TRBV5-6; either TRBD1 or TRBD2 may fit D (5 bases each). The V gene lost 4 bases and the J gene lost 4 bases, with 14 bases spanning the gap. The V gene's germline CDR1 is SGHDT and CDR2 YYEEEE. The CDR3 runs to 15 residues. The CDR3 DNA is TGTGCCAGCAGCCCATTGGGGGTGAGCACCGGGGAGCTGTTTTTT. This encodes CASSPLGVSTGELFF.

The chain employs TRBV5-1 and TRBJ2-7; 7 nucleotides line up with TRBD1. The V gene's germline CDR1 is SGHRS and CDR2 YFSETQ. J lost 3 bases, V lost 4 bases, and 16 bases had no gene match. CDR3 length equals 17 residues. CDR3 sequence: CASSPATGTSNIYEQYF. In DNA, the CDR3 is TGCGCCAGCAGCCCTGCGACAGGGACGTCAAATATCTACGAGCAGTACTTC.

The chain uses TRBV6-1 and TRBJ2-6; D is undetermined. Trimming took 2 bases from V and 3 from J, leaving 11 bases between them. Germline V CDR1 and CDR2: MNHNS, SASEGT. This CDR3 spans 16 amino acids. CDR3 residues: CASSESVMVGANVLTF. In nucleotides, the CDR3 is TGTGCCAGCAGTGAAAGTGTGATGGTTGGGGCCAACGTCCTGACTTTC.